The rows below give T cell receptor beta chains drawn from one sample of a study of naive and memory T cell subsets. TCRdb analysed the UMI-ligation and nested PCR reads with MiXCR anew, one entry per CDR3 protein. The repertoire holds 120,000 to 150,000 distinct CDR3 sequences, with approximately 15% as singletons. Specimen: naive CD4+ T cells from blood. The receptors were sampled from a human donor in good health. The CDR3 runs from the conserved cysteine through the conserved F or W. The D gene is left open where the match is weak. Only part of the rows carry a size: once, few, many, or a class if the clone is expanded.

.,TRBJ2-7,.,14,TRBV20-1,TGCAGTGCGGCAAAAGGGGGACTACGGGATGGGGAGTACTTC,CSAAKGGLRDGEYF
TRBD2,TRBJ2-1,many,15,TRBV9,TGTGCCAGCAGCGTAGCAGCGGGAGTCTACAATGAGCAGTTCTTC,CASSVAAGVYNEQFF
.,TRBJ2-1,few,12,TRBV27,TGTGCCAGCAGCCGAGATTACAATGAGCAGTTCTTC,CASSRDYNEQFF
.,TRBJ2-1,few,15,TRBV12-3/TRBV12-4,TGTGCCAGCAAAGGATCTGGGGAGCTTCCCAATGAGCAGTTCTTC,CASKGSGELPNEQFF
.,TRBJ1-5,.,14,TRBV20-1,TGCAGTGCTGATCCGGGAGAGAGCAATCAGCCCCAGCATTTT,CSADPGESNQPQHF
.,TRBJ1-3,.,14,TRBV9,TGTGCCAGCAGCTTTACAGGGTTCGGAAACACCATATATTTT,CASSFTGFGNTIYF
TRBD1,TRBJ2-7,.,14,TRBV20-1,TGCAGTGCTAGACTCCGACAGGGCGGCTACGAGCAGTACTTC,CSARLRQGGYEQYF
.,TRBJ2-5,few,13,TRBV4-1,TGCGCCAGCAGCCTAGTGACCCAAGAGACCCAGTACTTC,CASSLVTQETQYF
TRBD2,TRBJ2-2,.,16,TRBV5-4,TGTGCCAGCAGCTCGAAGACTAGCGGAAACACCGGGGAGCTGTTTTTT,CASSSKTSGNTGELFF
.,TRBJ1-1,.,14,TRBV6-5,TGTGCCAGCAGTAGGGAGATACTAAGCACTGAAGCTTTCTTT,CASSREILSTEAFF
TRBD1,TRBJ1-5,few,16,TRBV3-1,TGTGCCAGCAGCCCCCGAGGCAGGGGGAGCAATCAGCCCCAGCATTTT,CASSPRGRGSNQPQHF
TRBD2,TRBJ2-1,.,14,TRBV7-9,TGTGCCAGCAAACTAGCGGGACGGTACAATGAGCAGTTCTTC,CASKLAGRYNEQFF
TRBD2,TRBJ2-1,few,18,TRBV7-2,TGTGCCAGCAGCATAGGGGGGACTAGCGGGAGTTCCTTTTATGAGCAGTTCTTC,CASSIGGTSGSSFYEQFF
.,TRBJ2-5,few,13,TRBV20-1,TGCAGTTCTAGCCTTACTGTTCAAGAGACCCAGTACTTC,CSSSLTVQETQYF
.,TRBJ2-5,.,15,TRBV6-5,TGTGCCAGCAGTTACGAGCGACGCCCATTGGAGACCCAGTACTTC,CASSYERRPLETQYF
.,TRBJ2-7,.,13,TRBV29-1,TGCAGCGTTAGGATGGCGGGATACTACGAGCAGTACTTC,CSVRMAGYYEQYF
.,TRBJ2-1,few,16,TRBV25-1,TGTGCCAGCTCCCCCGCAAGGGGCCAGGGGGGCAATGAGCAGTTCTTC,CASSPARGQGGNEQFF
.,TRBJ1-2,few,12,TRBV3-1,TGTGCCAGCAGCCAAGGGGACTATGGCTACACCTTC,CASSQGDYGYTF
.,TRBJ1-1,.,14,TRBV5-1,TGCGCCAGCGGTCCTGGACAGCCTCAAACGGAAGCTTTCTTT,CASGPGQPQTEAFF
.,TRBJ2-7,.,13,TRBV3-1,TGTGCCAGCAGCCCGACAGATATTTACGAGCAGTACTTC,CASSPTDIYEQYF
.,TRBJ2-1,.,13,TRBV11-2,TGTGCCAGCAGCTTAGGTCGCGGGCAAGAGCAGTTCTTC,CASSLGRGQEQFF
.,TRBJ2-1,.,17,TRBV11-2,TGTGCCAGCAGCCACCCAGGTGGGGCTCAGGGGGGGAATGAGCAGTTCTTC,CASSHPGGAQGGNEQFF
TRBD2,TRBJ2-3,few,16,TRBV20-1,TGCAGTGCTAGACCATCTATAAGCGGGAGAGGAGATACGCAGTATTTT,CSARPSISGRGDTQYF
.,TRBJ2-3,.,15,TRBV29-1,TGCAGCGTGAAAAGGGATCCAATTCCCACAGATACGCAGTATTTT,CSVKRDPIPTDTQYF
.,TRBJ1-2,.,13,TRBV20-1,TGCAGTGCTAGGTACCAGGACAACTATGGCTACACCTTC,CSARYQDNYGYTF
.,TRBJ2-5,many,14,TRBV20-1,TGCAGTGCTAGAACCCCCGGGATTCAAGAGACCCAGTACTTC,CSARTPGIQETQYF
.,TRBJ2-3,.,16,TRBV9,TGTGCCAGCAGCGGACATATTGTCCGTAACACAGATACGCAGTATTTT,CASSGHIVRNTDTQYF
TRBD1,TRBJ1-1,.,11,TRBV12-3/TRBV12-4,TGTGCCAGCAGTTTGGGACAGGGGGCTTTCTTT,CASSLGQGAFF